This TCR beta chain was recovered during a study of blood T cell repertoires in COVID-19. Whole-study context: Material from acute and convalescent COVID-19 was sourced from the United States, Italy and Spain.

TCRdb's table, derived via immunoSEQ multiplex PCR, lists solely in-frame clones and lacks some. This sample yields 450,000 to 500,000 clones, of which 87% are seen a single time; roughly 0.7% belongs to the top ten. In terms of age and location, participants ranged from roughly 18 to 100 years and lived in about two dozen US areas. In Cohort 3, a recovered donor had either two negative PCRs, clearance, or symptom resolution. V gave up 4 bases and J gave up 2 bases; unmatched junction bases: 7. Germline CDR1 is MNHNY and CDR2 is SVGAGI (reference sequence). The CDR3 consists of 16 residues. Material: PBMCs or T cells enriched from blood (not recorded which). The chain uses TRBV6-6 and TRBJ2-3, with 9 bases identical to TRBD2. This receptor was identified in a woman aged 18-29 years who had recovered from COVID-19. The CDR3 reads CASSSDSGGPTDTQYF. The CDR3 DNA follows: TGTGCCAGCAGTTCCGATAGCGGGGGCCCCACAGATACGCAGTATTTT.